The 7 T cell receptor beta chains presented below share a single source sample, sequenced in a study of control samples from healthy donors and cancer patients (TCRdb year 2020). The library came from the immunoSEQ multiplex PCR assay. As stored in TCRdb, this immuneACCESS dataset retains in-frame rearrangements with V and J assigned. A fraction of the clones does not appear; measured against another copy, unresolved V genes explain less than half of the discrepancy, and the remainder lacks a known reason. The sample data list about 230,000 clones, and around 79% of these were observed just once. Approximately 12% of the sample is held by the ten biggest clonotypes. Sequencing was done on a sample of PBMCs. Receptor source: an older woman with lung cancer.

This clone was seen just once. The chain couples TRBV27 to TRBJ1-5; a weak D match, TRBD1 (5 bases). The CDR3 spans 13 residues. In germline, CDR1 is MNHEY, CDR2 SMNVEV (reference sequence). With 3 bases removed from V and 7 bases from J, the gap between germline ends came to 10 bases. The CDR3 loop reads CASSFGGVQPQHF. CDR3 nucleotides: TGTGCCAGCAGTTTTGGGGGAGTGCAGCCCCAGCATTTT.

The chain couples TRBV5-1 to TRBJ1-5, with D maybe TRBD1 (6 bases). CDR1 and CDR2 from the germline V gene are SGHRS and YFSETQ. The ends were cut back, 0 bases at V and 3 bases at J, with 7 bases in the middle. The CDR3 consists of 14 residues. CDR3 residues: CASSLGDTNQPQHF. Written as DNA, the CDR3 is TGCGCCAGCAGCTTGGGGGACACCAATCAGCCCCAGCATTTT.

Remarks on this clone: Other DNA sequences of this sample code for an identical CDR3. This chain links TRBV18 with TRBJ1-1; the D gene is possibly TRBD1 (6 bases). V lost 2 bases and J lost 2, with 9 bases in between. The V gene's germline CDR1 is KGHSH and CDR2 LQKENI. The CDR3 has 14 amino acids. CDR3 amino acids: CASSPTGGNTEAFF. DNA of the CDR3: TGTGCCAGCTCACCAACCGGGGGCAACACTGAAGCTTTCTTT.

The rearrangement joins TRBV7-3 to TRBJ1-2, with 8 bases aligning to TRBD1. In germline, CDR1 is SGHTA, CDR2 FQGTGA. The J segment lost 4 bases and the V segment lost 4 bases, leaving 20 bases of the junction unmatched. The CDR3 runs to 19 residues. CDR3 protein: CASSSNQGARFGLSYGYTF. The CDR3 region has the DNA TGTGCCAGCAGCTCCAACCAGGGGGCGCGCTTCGGTCTAAGCTATGGCTACACCTTC.

This clone has more than one count but fewer than ten. The rearrangement joins TRBV28 to TRBJ1-2; 7 bases match TRBD1. The CDR3 length is 13 residues. Trimming at V came to 8 bases and at J to 3 bases, leaving 6 bases not matched to a gene. Germline V gene lookup returns CDR1 MDHEN and CDR2 SYDVKM. The CDR3 DNA reads TGTGCCAGCCGACAGGGAACAGACTATGGCTACACCTTC. Encoded protein: CASRQGTDYGYTF.

This clone was counted once. V gene TRBV3-1 (or the pseudogene TRBV3-2) combines with J gene TRBJ2-7; the match to TRBD2 covers 9 bases. This CDR3 spans 15 amino acids. Germline-derived CDR1 and CDR2 are LGHDT and YNNKEL (reference sequence). V was pared by 4 bases and J by 5 bases, with 9 bases of the junction left unmatched. The CDR3 DNA is TGTGCCAGCAGCCCAATAGCGGGAGCCCCCCACGAGCAGTACTTC. Amino acid sequence: CASSPIAGAPHEQYF.

This clone appeared a single time. This chain uses TRBV6-1 with TRBJ1-2; TRBD1 matches 8 bases. V was clipped by 2 bases and J by 2 bases; unmatched bases: 4. The CDR3 has 15 residues. CDR1 and CDR2 from the germline V gene are MNHNS and SASEGT. The CDR3 spells CASSEQGAENYGYTF. CDR3 in DNA: TGTGCCAGCAGTGAACAGGGGGCCGAAAACTATGGCTACACCTTC.